Each of the 14 T cell receptor beta chains below was sequenced from the same sample in a study of cytomegalovirus exposure and HLA in healthy donors. This PCR relied on a set of 60 Vbeta primers and 13 Jbeta primers. Using immunoSEQ multiplex PCR, the repertoire was profiled, and TCRdb retains in-frame clones only, with some absent. The repertoire has more than 30,000 clones, roughly 67% of them found once; the top ten carry around 10%. Material for sequencing was PBMCs. The receptors were sampled from a man aged 35-49 years in good health and CMV-seropositive.

This clone was detected a few times. This chain joins TRBV5-6 and TRBJ2-5; no firm D call. The CDR3 covers 14 residues. In germline, CDR1 is SGHDT, CDR2 YYEEEE. V was shortened by 3 bases and J by 0 bases, with 9 bases between the two germline ends. The CDR3 sequence is CASSSLRNQETQYF. Written as DNA, the CDR3 is TGTGCCAGCAGCTCGCTCAGGAACCAAGAGACCCAGTACTTC.

In its sample, this clone was seen a few times. The chain links TRBV5-1 to TRBJ1-1, with a weak D call TRBD1 (6 bases). The V end was cut by 0 bases, the J end by 4 bases, with 13 bases between. This CDR3 is 15 amino acids long. The germline gives CDR1 SGHRS, CDR2 YFSETQ. CDR3: CASSLGQARVTEAFF. For the CDR3, the DNA is TGCGCCAGCAGCTTGGGACAGGCCCGTGTCACTGAAGCTTTCTTT.

This chain joins TRBV5-6 and TRBJ2-5; maybe TRBD2 (6 bases). The V gene's germline CDR1 is SGHDT and CDR2 YYEEEE. V was pared by 4 bases and J by 7 bases, with 17 bases between. This CDR3 is 14 amino acids long. The CDR3 reads CASSPSEGLRTQYF. The DNA for the CDR3 is TGTGCCAGCAGCCCGTCGGAGGGGCTGCGGACCCAGTACTTC.

This clone was found a few times. This chain connects TRBV5-1 to TRBJ2-5; TRBD2 agrees at 10 bases. This CDR3 is built from 15 residues. The V and J ends lost 1 base and 7 bases, in that order; junction bases with no gene match: 7. The V gene's germline CDR1 is SGHRS and CDR2 YFSETQ. For the CDR3, the DNA is TGCGCCAGCAGCTTGTCCAGCGGGGGGGCGGGGACCCAGTACTTC. Translation: CASSLSSGGAGTQYF.

The genes are TRBV5-1 and TRBJ2-6; 9 bases align to TRBD1. This CDR3 is built from 18 residues. V was clipped by 2 bases and J by 1 base; unmatched bases: 7. Germline CDR1 SGHRS, CDR2 YFSETQ. CDR3 region: CASSLRDRDSSGANVLTF. CDR3 bases: TGCGCCAGCAGCTTAAGGGACAGGGATTCTTCTGGGGCCAACGTCCTGACTTTC.

This clone was seen more than once but under ten times. The J gene is TRBJ1-2, the V gene TRBV2; 7 nucleotides line up with TRBD1. The V and J ends lost 6 bases and 8 bases, in that order; junction bases with no gene match: 9. The CDR3 loop spans 13 amino acids. CDR1 and CDR2 (germline): SNHLY, FYNNEI. In DNA form, the CDR3 reads TGTGCCAGCAGCCCTGACAGGGATGTGGGCTACACCTTC. This encodes CASSPDRDVGYTF.

The rearrangement uses TRBV14 and TRBJ1-1; D uncertain. CDR1 is SGHDN, CDR2 FVKESK, per germline. Trimming left V 5 bases short and J 5 bases short, with 15 bases between. This CDR3 comprises 14 residues. The CDR3 bases are TGTGCCAGCAGCATCCGGGGTGGGGAAACTGAAGCTTTCTTT. Encoded protein: CASSIRGGETEAFF.

The chain links TRBV5-8 to TRBJ1-5, with 7 bases matching TRBD1. J was trimmed by 2 bases and V by 0 bases; bases with no gene match: 2. CDR3 size: 15 residues. CDR1 SGHTS and CDR2 YDEGEE come from the germline V gene. CDR3 region: CASSLGQGGNQPQHF. In nucleotides, the CDR3 is TGTGCCAGCAGCTTGGGACAGGGCGGCAATCAGCCCCAGCATTTT. The variable domain in full, completed from reference TRBV5-8 and TRBJ1-5, reads EAGVTQSPTHLIKTRGQQATLRCSPISGHTSVYWYQQALGLGLQFLLWYDEGEERNRGNFPPRFSGRQFPNYSSELNVNALELEDSALYLCASSLGQGGNQPQHFGDGTRLSIL.

V gene TRBV2 combines with J gene TRBJ1-4, with D maybe TRBD1 (5 bases). Per germline, CDR1 SNHLY and CDR2 FYNNEI. The CDR3 totals 14 residues. V was trimmed by 7 bases and J by 5 bases, leaving 14 bases between them. CDR3 amino acids: CASKQGMANEKLFF. The CDR3 DNA sequence: TGTGCCAGCAAGCAGGGCATGGCGAATGAAAAACTGTTTTTT. The variable domain in full, with the rest retrieved from reference TRBV2 and TRBJ1-4, is EPEVTQTPSHQVTQMGQEVILRCVPISNHLYFYWYRQILGQKVEFLVSFYNNEISEKSEIFDDQFSVERPDGSNFTLKIRSTKLEDSAMYFCASKQGMANEKLFFGSGTQLSVL.

To note about this clone: The junction and the germline gene differ at one end; a read error may be behind it. V is TRBV6-1 and J is TRBJ2-3, with D maybe TRBD2 (7 bases). The CDR3 extends over 16 amino acids. CDR1 and CDR2 from the germline V gene are MNHNS and SASEGT. The CDR3 sequence is CVSSEGGEGVADTQYF. CDR3 nucleotides: TGTGTCAGCAGTGAAGGGGGGGAAGGTGTGGCAGATACGCAGTATTTT.

A note on this clone: Compared with germline, one end of the junction differs, possibly owing to a read error. The genes are TRBV19 and TRBJ2-1, with D hard to call. The V gene's germline CDR1 is LNHDA and CDR2 SQIVND (reference sequence). The CDR3 has 12 residues. Here the CDR3 reads CASSLDRDERFF. CDR3 coding DNA: TGTGCCAGTAGCCTGGATCGCGATGAGCGGTTCTTC. Complete variable domain (other parts from reference TRBV19 and TRBJ2-1): DGGITQSPKYLFRKEGQNVTLSCEQNLNHDAMYWYRQDPGQGLRLIYYSQIVNDFQKGDIAEGYSVSREKKESFPLTVTSAQKNPTAFYLCASSLDRDERFFGPGTRLTVL.

The V gene is TRBV13, the J gene TRBJ2-5; TRBD1 aligns across 7 bases. CDR1 and CDR2 from the germline V gene are PRHDT and FYEKMQ (reference sequence). Unmatched junction bases numbered 8, after V lost 5 bases and J lost 2 bases. The CDR3 contains 15 residues. The CDR3, as DNA: TGTGCCAGCAGCCTCGGCTCAGGGGGACAAGAGACCCAGTACTTC. Protein sequence: CASSLGSGGQETQYF.

This clone is medium-sized. The rearrangement uses TRBV6-1 and TRBJ2-3, with 10 bases that match TRBD2. This CDR3 spans 16 amino acids. The V segment lost 0 bases and the J segment 1 base; nucleotides outside the gene matches: 1. Per the germline V gene, CDR1 is MNHNS and CDR2 is SASEGT. The CDR3 sequence is CASSEALAGGTDTQYF. In DNA, the CDR3 is TGTGCCAGCAGTGAAGCCCTAGCGGGGGGCACAGATACGCAGTATTTT.

The rearrangement links TRBV19 to TRBJ2-7, with D perhaps TRBD2 (5 bases). V dropped 3 bases and J dropped 7 bases, with 13 bases sitting between them. The CDR3 covers 13 residues. Germline CDR1 and CDR2: LNHDA and SQIVND (reference sequence). The CDR3 region is CASSISVGGEQYF. In nucleotides, the CDR3 is TGTGCCAGTAGTATTTCGGTGGGCGGGGAGCAGTACTTC.